Below are 3 T cell receptor beta chains sequenced from a single sample in a study of shared clonotypes between healthy human individuals. The assay was immunoSEQ multiplex PCR, and TCRdb's table has in-frame clones only and misses some. The sample holds under 600,000 clones; just over 75% are singletons and the top ten take approximately 12%. The material sequenced was PBMCs. The receptors derive from a woman in her 40s in good health. Some clones in this sample may be carry-over from other donors' samples.

The table lists this clone with a count of one. The chain links TRBV14 to TRBJ2-2; D uncertain. CDR3 length equals 13 residues. Per germline, CDR1 SGHDN and CDR2 FVKESK. Trimming removed 3 bases at V and 3 bases at J, with 5 bases between. As DNA, the CDR3 is TGTGCCAGCAGCCACAGATACACCGGGGAGCTGTTTTTT. It specifies CASSHRYTGELFF.

This chain connects TRBV5-6 to TRBJ2-7, with TRBD1 matching over 7 bases. The V gene end was trimmed by 3 bases and the J gene end by 9 bases; junction bases not matched to a gene: 9. The CDR3 is 13 amino acids. Looked up from germline, CDR1 is SGHDT and CDR2 is YYEEEE. DNA for the CDR3: TGTGCCAGCAGCTGGGGACAGACAAGGGGGCAGTACTTC. Its protein is CASSWGQTRGQYF.

The chain uses TRBV4-1 and TRBJ2-2; 8 nucleotides line up with TRBD1. The CDR3 consists of 15 residues. V lost 0 bases and J lost 7; bases outside the gene matches: 4. Germline V gene data show CDR1 as MGHRA and CDR2 as YSYEKL. CDR3 sequence reads: CASSQDWGTGGELFF. The CDR3 DNA reads TGCGCCAGCAGCCAAGATTGGGGGACAGGCGGGGAGCTGTTTTTT.